The entry that follows covers one T cell receptor (beta chain) sequence. Its antigen is as yet unknown. The CDR3 spans 17 residues. CDR1 MDHEN and CDR2 SYDVKM come from the germline V gene. After removal of 5 bases from V and 2 bases from J, the junction contained 14 bases not matched to a gene. PCR was performed using 60 Vbeta and 13 Jbeta primers. The table came from immunoSEQ multiplex PCR; TCRdb's copy has only in-frame clones and leaves some out. The repertoire includes 50,000 or so clones, around 70% of them detected once, and 9% to 9.5% sits in the top ten. The record originates from a study of cytomegalovirus exposure and HLA in healthy donors. Whole-study findings and limits: Being productive about 87% or about 30% of the time was typical of most TCR beta V segments in an earlier analysis. The study designated 150 to 200 TCR beta chains cytomegalovirus-associated.

The clonotype comes from a woman in her forties or fifties in good health and CMV-seronegative. Sequencing was carried out using PBMCs. V and J are TRBV28 and TRBJ1-1; 7 bases align to TRBD1. The CDR3 nucleotides are TGTGCCAGCAGTACCCCTGGGCAGGGGGACTCAAACACTGAAGCTTTCTTT. Translated: CASSTPGQGDSNTEAFF.